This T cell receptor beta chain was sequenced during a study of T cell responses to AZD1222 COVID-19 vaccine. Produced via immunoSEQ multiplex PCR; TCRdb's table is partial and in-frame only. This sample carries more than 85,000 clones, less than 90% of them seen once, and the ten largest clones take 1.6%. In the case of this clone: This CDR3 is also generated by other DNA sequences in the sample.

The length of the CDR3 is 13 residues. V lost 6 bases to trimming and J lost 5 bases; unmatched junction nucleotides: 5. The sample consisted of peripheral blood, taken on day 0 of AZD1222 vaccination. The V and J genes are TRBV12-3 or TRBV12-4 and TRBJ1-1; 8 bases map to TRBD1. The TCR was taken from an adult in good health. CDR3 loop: CASSRDRGTEAFF. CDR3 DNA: TGTGCCAGCAGCCGAGACAGGGGTACTGAAGCTTTCTTT.